The 2 T cell receptor beta chains below come from one sample, sequenced in a study of graft-versus-host responses after intestinal transplantation. For these receptors, no antigen is known. The data were produced by immunoSEQ multiplex PCR, yet TCRdb's version contains in-frame clones alone and is incomplete. The sample gives about 83,000 clones, about 88% of which show up once; roughly 0.35% is in the top ten. The sequenced sample was unstimulated CD4+ T cells sorted from spleen or lymph node cells, obtained before intestinal transplant. The receptors were gathered from a human donor who received an intestinal transplant.

The rearrangement links TRBV28 to TRBJ1-4; the D is unclear. Germline loops: CDR1 MDHEN, CDR2 SYDVKM. This CDR3 comprises 17 residues. The V end lost 1 base, the J end lost 0 bases, and 12 bases lay between the germline ends. The DNA of the CDR3 is TGTGCCAGCAGTTTATCTGGCAGGCACGCAACTAATGAAAAACTGTTTTTT. Translated: CASSLSGRHATNEKLFF. Full variable domain (outside the CDR3, taken from reference TRBV28 and TRBJ1-4): DVKVTQSSRYLVKRTGEKVFLECVQDMDHENMFWYRQDPGLGLRLIYFSYDVKMKEKGDIPEGYSVSREKKERFSLILESASTNQTSMYLCASSLSGRHATNEKLFFGSGTQLSVL.

This rearrangement joins TRBV28 to TRBJ2-5, with D maybe TRBD1 (6 bases). The CDR3 has 16 amino acids. CDR1 and CDR2 from the germline V gene are MDHEN and SYDVKM. Trimming took off 4 bases at V and 3 bases at J, with 18 bases between the two ends. CDR3 in amino acids: CASSWGVGGSKETQYF. CDR3 DNA: TGTGCCAGCAGTTGGGGCGTTGGGGGCAGCAAAGAGACCCAGTACTTC.